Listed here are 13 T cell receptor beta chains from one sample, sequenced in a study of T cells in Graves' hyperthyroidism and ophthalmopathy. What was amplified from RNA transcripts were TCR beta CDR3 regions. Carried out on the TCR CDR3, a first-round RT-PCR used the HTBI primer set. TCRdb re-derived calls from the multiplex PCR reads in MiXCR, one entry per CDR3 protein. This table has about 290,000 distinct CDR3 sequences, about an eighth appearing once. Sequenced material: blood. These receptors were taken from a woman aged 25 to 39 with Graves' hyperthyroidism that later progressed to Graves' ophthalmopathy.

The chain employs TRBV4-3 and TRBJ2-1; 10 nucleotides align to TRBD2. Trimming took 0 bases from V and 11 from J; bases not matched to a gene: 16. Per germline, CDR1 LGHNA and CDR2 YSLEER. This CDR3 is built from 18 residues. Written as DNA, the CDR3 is TGCGCCAGCAGCCAAGATAGTAAAGAGCCTAGCGGGAGTCAGAAGCAGTTCTTC. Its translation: CASSQDSKEPSGSQKQFF.

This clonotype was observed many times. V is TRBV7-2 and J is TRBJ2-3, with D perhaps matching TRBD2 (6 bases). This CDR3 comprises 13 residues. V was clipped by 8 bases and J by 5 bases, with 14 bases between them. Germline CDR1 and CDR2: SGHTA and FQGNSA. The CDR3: CASGTLPEDTQYF. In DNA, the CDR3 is TGTGCCAGCGGGACTCTTCCGGAAGATACGCAGTATTTT.

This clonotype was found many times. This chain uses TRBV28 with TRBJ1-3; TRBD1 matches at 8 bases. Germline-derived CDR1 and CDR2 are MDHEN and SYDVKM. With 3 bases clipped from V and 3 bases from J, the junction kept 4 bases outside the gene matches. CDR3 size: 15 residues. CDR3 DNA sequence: TGTGCCAGCAGTTTCGGACAGGGTAATGGAAACACCATATATTTT. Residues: CASSFGQGNGNTIYF.

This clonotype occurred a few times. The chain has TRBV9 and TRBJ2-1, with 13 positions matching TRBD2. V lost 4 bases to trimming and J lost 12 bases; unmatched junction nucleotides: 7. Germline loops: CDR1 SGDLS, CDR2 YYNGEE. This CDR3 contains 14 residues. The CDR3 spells CASSSTWTSGGQFF. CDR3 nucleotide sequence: TGTGCCAGCAGCTCTACTTGGACTAGCGGGGGGCAGTTCTTC.

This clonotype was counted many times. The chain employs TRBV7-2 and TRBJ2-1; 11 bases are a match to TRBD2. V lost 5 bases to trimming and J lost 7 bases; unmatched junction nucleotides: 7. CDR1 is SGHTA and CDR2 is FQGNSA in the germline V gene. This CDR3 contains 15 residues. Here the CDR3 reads CASSLTSGSTNEQFF. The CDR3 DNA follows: TGTGCCAGCAGCCTAACTAGCGGGAGTACAAATGAGCAGTTCTTC.

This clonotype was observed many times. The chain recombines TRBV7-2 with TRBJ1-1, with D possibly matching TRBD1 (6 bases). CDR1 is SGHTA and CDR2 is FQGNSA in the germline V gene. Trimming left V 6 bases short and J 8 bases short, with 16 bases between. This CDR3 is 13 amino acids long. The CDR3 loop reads CASSLSGAREAFF. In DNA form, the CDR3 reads TGTGCCAGCAGTCTCTCGGGGGCGCGCGAAGCTTTCTTT.

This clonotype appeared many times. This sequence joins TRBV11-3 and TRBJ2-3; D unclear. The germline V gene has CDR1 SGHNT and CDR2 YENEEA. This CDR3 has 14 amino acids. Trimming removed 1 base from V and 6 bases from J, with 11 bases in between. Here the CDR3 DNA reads TGTGCCAGCAGCTTAGCGACGGACGGGGATACGCAGTATTTT. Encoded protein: CASSLATDGDTQYF.

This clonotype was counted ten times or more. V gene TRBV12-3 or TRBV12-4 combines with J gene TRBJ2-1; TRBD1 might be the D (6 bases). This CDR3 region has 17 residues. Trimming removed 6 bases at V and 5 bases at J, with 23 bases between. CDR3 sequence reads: CASSRSSTAGVHNEQFF. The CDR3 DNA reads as TGTGCCAGCAGCCGTAGCAGTACCGCAGGGGTCCACAATGAGCAGTTCTTC.

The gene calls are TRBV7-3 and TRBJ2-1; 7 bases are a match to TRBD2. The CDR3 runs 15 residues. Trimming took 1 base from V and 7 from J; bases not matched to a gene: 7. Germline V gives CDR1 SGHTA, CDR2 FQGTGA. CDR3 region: CASSLKGGPNNEQFF. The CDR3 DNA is TGTGCCAGCAGCTTAAAGGGAGGGCCTAATAATGAGCAGTTCTTC.

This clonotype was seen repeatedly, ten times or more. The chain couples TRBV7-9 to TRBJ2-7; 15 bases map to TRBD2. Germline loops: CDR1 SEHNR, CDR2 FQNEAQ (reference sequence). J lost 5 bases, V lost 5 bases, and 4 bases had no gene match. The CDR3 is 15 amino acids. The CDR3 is CASSRGLAGGDEQYF. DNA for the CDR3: TGTGCCAGCAGCCGGGGACTAGCGGGAGGTGACGAGCAGTACTTC.

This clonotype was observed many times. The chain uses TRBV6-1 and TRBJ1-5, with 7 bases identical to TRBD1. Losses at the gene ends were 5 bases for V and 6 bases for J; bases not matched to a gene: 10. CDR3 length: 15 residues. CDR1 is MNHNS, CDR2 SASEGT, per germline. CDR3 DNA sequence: TGTGCCAGCAGTCGCTCGGGGACAGTTGTTCAGCCCCAGCATTTT. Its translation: CASSRSGTVVQPQHF.

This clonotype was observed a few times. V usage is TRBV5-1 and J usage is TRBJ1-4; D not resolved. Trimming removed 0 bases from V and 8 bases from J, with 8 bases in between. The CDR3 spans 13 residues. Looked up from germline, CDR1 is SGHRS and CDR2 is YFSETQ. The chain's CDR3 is CASSLGVQEKLFF. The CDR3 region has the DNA TGCGCCAGCAGCTTGGGCGTGCAGGAAAAACTGTTTTTT.

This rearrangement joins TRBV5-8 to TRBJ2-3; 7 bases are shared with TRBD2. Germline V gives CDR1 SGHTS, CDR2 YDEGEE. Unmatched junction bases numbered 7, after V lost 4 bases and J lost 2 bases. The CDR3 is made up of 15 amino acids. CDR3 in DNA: TGTGCCAGCAGCATTCTAGCGGAGCCCACAGATACGCAGTATTTT. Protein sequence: CASSILAEPTDTQYF.